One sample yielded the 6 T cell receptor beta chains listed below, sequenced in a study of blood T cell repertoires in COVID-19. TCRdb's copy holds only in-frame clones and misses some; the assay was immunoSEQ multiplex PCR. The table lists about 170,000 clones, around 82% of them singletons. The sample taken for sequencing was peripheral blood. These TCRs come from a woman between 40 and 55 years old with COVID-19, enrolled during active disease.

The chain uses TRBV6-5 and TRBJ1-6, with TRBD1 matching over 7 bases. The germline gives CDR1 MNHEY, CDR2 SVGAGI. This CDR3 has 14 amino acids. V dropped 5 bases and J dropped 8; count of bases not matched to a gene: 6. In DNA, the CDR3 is TGTGCCAGCAGTCAGGGGGTGGGAGATTCACCCCTCCACTTT. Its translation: CASSQGVGDSPLHF.

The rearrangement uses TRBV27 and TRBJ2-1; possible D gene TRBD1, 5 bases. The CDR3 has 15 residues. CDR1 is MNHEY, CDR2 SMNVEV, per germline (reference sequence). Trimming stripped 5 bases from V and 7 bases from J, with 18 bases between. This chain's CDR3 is CASSPSRGAENEQFF. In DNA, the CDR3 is TGTGCCAGCAGTCCTTCTAGGGGCGCAGAGAATGAGCAGTTCTTC.

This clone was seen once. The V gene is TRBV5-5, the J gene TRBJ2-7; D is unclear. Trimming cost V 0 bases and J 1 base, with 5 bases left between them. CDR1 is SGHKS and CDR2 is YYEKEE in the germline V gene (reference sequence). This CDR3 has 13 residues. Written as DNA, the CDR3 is TGTGCCAGCAGCTTGGCAGTTTCCTACGAGCAGTACTTC. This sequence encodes CASSLAVSYEQYF.

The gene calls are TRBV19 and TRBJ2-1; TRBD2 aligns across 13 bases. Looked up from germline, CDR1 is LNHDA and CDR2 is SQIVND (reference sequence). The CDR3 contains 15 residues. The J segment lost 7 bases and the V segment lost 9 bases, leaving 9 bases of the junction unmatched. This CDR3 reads CASTPGLAGRNEQFF. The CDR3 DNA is TGTGCCAGCACTCCGGGACTAGCGGGGCGTAATGAGCAGTTCTTC.

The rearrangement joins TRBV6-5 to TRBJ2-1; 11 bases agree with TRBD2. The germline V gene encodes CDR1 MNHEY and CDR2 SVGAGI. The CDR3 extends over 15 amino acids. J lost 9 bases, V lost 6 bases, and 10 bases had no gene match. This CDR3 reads CASRVIAGGPSEQFF. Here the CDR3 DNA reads TGTGCCAGCAGAGTTATAGCGGGGGGGCCTAGTGAGCAGTTCTTC.

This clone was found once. CDR3 coding DNA: TGCGCCAGCAGCTTGGGGAGGTCCCTCGGGGACTATGGCTACACCTTC. This codes for CASSLGRSLGDYGYTF. The V and J genes are TRBV5-1 and TRBJ1-2; D ambiguous. The V and J ends lost 0 bases and 3 bases respectively, with 15 bases between them. The CDR3 has 16 amino acids. Germline CDR1 SGHRS, CDR2 YFSETQ.